This TCR beta chain appears in the sequencing data of a study of cytomegalovirus exposure and HLA in healthy donors. This PCR relied on a set of 60 Vbeta primers and 13 Jbeta primers. Sequenced by immunoSEQ multiplex PCR; TCRdb stores in-frame clones only, minus some. The top ten hold approximately 6% of the sample, which has tens of thousands of clones, 72% seen once. V was pared by 1 base and J by 2 bases, with 10 bases between. Germline loops: CDR1 SGHTA, CDR2 FQGNSA. This CDR3 has 15 amino acids. The sample holds a few counts of this clone. This sequence was found in a man younger than 40 in good health and CMV-seronegative. V usage is TRBV7-2 and J usage is TRBJ2-3, with D unresolved. Sequencing was performed on PBMCs. The CDR3 region is CASSLVARPTDTQYF. The CDR3, as DNA: TGTGCCAGCAGCTTAGTTGCCAGGCCCACAGATACGCAGTATTTT.